This T cell receptor beta chain came from a study of PD-L1 blockade in urothelial cancer. The wider study: Patients took up atezolizumab at some point between 2013 and 2014 at 1,200 mg intravenously every 3 weeks. Blood analysis occurred 3 weeks (second dose) and 6 weeks after treatment start. Typically, measured as a median, blood samples had about 140,000 T cells. Study-wide results and limits: At 3 weeks on treatment, tumor-associated clones expanded more with durable benefit.

Turning to this clone: Its antigen is unidentified.

Germline CDR1 reads LNHDA; CDR2 reads SQIVND (reference sequence). The V end was cut by 3 bases, the J end by 4 bases, with 15 bases between. The CDR3 is made up of 16 amino acids. Profiling relied on immunoSEQ multiplex PCR, and the TCRdb table lists in-frame clones only, not all of them. The sample has about 45,000 clones, 88% seen once; the top ten hold around 3.9%. The chain recombines TRBV19 with TRBJ1-4; no clear D gene. Sample: PBMCs, taken around atezolizumab (anti-PD-L1) treatment. This TCR was recovered from an elderly man with urothelial cancer. The CDR3 region has the DNA TGTGCCAGTAGTATGAAGGCGGTACTGGTTAATGAAAAACTGTTTTTT. It specifies CASSMKAVLVNEKLFF.